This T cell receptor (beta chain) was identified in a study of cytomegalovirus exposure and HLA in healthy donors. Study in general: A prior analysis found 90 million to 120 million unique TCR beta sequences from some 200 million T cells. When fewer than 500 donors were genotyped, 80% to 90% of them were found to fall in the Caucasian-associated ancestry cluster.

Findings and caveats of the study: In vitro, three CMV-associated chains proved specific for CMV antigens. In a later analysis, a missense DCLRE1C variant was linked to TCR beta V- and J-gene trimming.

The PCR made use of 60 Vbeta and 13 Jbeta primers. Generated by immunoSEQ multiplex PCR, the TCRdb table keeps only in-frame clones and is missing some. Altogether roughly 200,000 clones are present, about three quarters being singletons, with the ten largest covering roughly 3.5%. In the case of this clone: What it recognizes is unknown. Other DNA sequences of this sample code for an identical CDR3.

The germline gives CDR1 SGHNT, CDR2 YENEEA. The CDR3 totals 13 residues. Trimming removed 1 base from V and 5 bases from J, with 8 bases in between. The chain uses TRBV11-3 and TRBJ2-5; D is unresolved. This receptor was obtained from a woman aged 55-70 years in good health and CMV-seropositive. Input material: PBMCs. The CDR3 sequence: CASSLGPGETQYF. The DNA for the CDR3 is TGTGCCAGCAGCTTAGGCCCTGGCGAGACCCAGTACTTC.